A single sample gave rise to the 14 T cell receptor beta chains below, sequenced in a study of blood T cell repertoires in COVID-19. The data were produced by immunoSEQ multiplex PCR, yet TCRdb's version contains in-frame clones alone and is incomplete. The data show over 70,000 clones, 80% seen once. The sequenced material came from peripheral blood. Receptor source: a woman in her 70s with acute or convalescent COVID-19.

The CDR3 DNA sequence: TGTGCCAGTAGTCCCGTCTCAGAACCCCTCCACTTT. This codes for CASSPVSEPLHF. V gene TRBV19 combines with J gene TRBJ1-6, with D unclear. The germline V gene has CDR1 LNHDA and CDR2 SQIVND (reference sequence). CDR3 length: 12 residues. V lost 5 bases to trimming and J lost 12 bases, with 11 bases between them. Using reference TRBV19 and TRBJ1-6 for the parts outside the CDR3, the full variable domain is DGGITQSPKYLFRKEGQNVTLSCEQNLNHDAMYWYRQDPGQGLRLIYYSQIVNDFQKGDIAEGYSVSREKKESFPLTVTSAQKNPTAFYLCASSPVSEPLHFGNGTRLTVT.

The chain carries TRBV18 and TRBJ2-3; the match to TRBD2 covers 7 bases. V was pared by 2 bases and J by 3 bases, with 5 bases of the junction left unmatched. Germline V lookup: CDR1 KGHSH, CDR2 LQKENI. The CDR3 is 15 residues long. The CDR3 DNA reads as TGTGCCAGCTCACCATCGGGCGGGAGAACAGATACGCAGTATTTT. It specifies CASSPSGGRTDTQYF.

The chain links TRBV19 to TRBJ2-1; tentatively, D is TRBD2 (6 bases). The CDR3 totals 14 residues. Germline loops: CDR1 LNHDA, CDR2 SQIVND (reference sequence). V was shortened by 7 bases and J by 2 bases, with 12 bases between the two germline ends. For the CDR3, the DNA is TGTGCCAGTAAGGATAGCGGACCCTACAATGAGCAGTTCTTC. As protein: CASKDSGPYNEQFF. The full variable domain, its missing parts supplied by reference TRBV19 and TRBJ2-1, is DGGITQSPKYLFRKEGQNVTLSCEQNLNHDAMYWYRQDPGQGLRLIYYSQIVNDFQKGDIAEGYSVSREKKESFPLTVTSAQKNPTAFYLCASKDSGPYNEQFFGPGTRLTVL.

V and J are TRBV28 and TRBJ1-5, with TRBD1 identical over 9 bases. Germline values: CDR1 MDHEN, CDR2 SYDVKM. Losses at the gene ends were 5 bases for V and 6 bases for J; bases not matched to a gene: 11. The CDR3 runs 16 residues. The CDR3 DNA reads TGTGCCAGCAGTCCAAGGGACAGGGCAAGGGGTCAGCCCCAGCATTTT. It specifies CASSPRDRARGQPQHF.

This chain links TRBV7-8 with TRBJ2-1; TRBD1 might be the D (6 bases). Trimming took off 5 bases at V and 3 bases at J, with 14 bases between the two ends. Germline CDR1 SGHVS, CDR2 FQNEAQ. The CDR3 is 15 residues long. Here the CDR3 DNA reads TGTGCCAGCAGCACCCGGGACATCGTCTACAATGAGCAGTTCTTC. The encoded protein is CASSTRDIVYNEQFF.

The gene calls are TRBV6-5 and TRBJ2-1, with 14 bases lining up with TRBD2. The V and J ends lost 6 bases and 9 bases, in that order; junction bases with no gene match: 7. Per germline, CDR1 MNHEY and CDR2 SVGAGI. The CDR3 has 15 amino acids. Here the CDR3 reads CASSPTSGRAIEQFF. Here the CDR3 DNA reads TGTGCCAGCAGCCCGACTAGCGGGAGGGCCATTGAGCAGTTCTTC.

The V call is TRBV2, the J call TRBJ1-2; 7 bases fit TRBD1. The CDR3 contains 14 residues. CDR1 and CDR2 from the germline V gene are SNHLY and FYNNEI. The V and J ends lost 6 bases and 4 bases, in that order; junction bases with no gene match: 8. The CDR3 sequence: CASSGTGAGYGYTF. The CDR3 DNA reads as TGTGCCAGCAGCGGTACAGGGGCCGGCTATGGCTACACCTTC.

The rearrangement joins TRBV19 to TRBJ1-1; D ambiguous. The CDR3 extends over 14 amino acids. Germline V CDR1 and CDR2: LNHDA, SQIVND (reference sequence). The V end lost 2 bases, the J end lost 2 bases, and 9 bases lay between the germline ends. The CDR3 region is CASSILLGNTEAFF. CDR3 coding DNA: TGTGCCAGTAGTATACTGCTGGGCAACACTGAAGCTTTCTTT.

This chain links TRBV5-1 with TRBJ2-7; D perhaps matches TRBD1 (6 bases). Germline V CDR1 and CDR2: SGHRS, YFSETQ. The length of the CDR3 is 13 residues. Trimming cost V 4 bases and J 7 bases, with 15 bases left between them. CDR3 amino acids: CASSHAPQGEQYF. CDR3 sequence (DNA): TGCGCCAGCAGCCATGCCCCCCAGGGGGAGCAGTACTTC.

The chain employs TRBV7-2 and TRBJ2-2; 7 bases are a match to TRBD1. The CDR3 totals 14 residues. V was pared by 6 bases and J by 1 base, with 2 bases of the junction left unmatched. CDR1 is SGHTA, CDR2 FQGNSA, per germline. The CDR3 region has the DNA TGTGCCAGCAGTAGGGGGCGGAACACCGGGGAGCTGTTTTTT. It encodes CASSRGRNTGELFF.

The chain carries TRBV20-1 and TRBJ1-1, with TRBD1 matching 7 bases. CDR3 size: 12 residues. Germline-derived CDR1 and CDR2 are DFQATT and SNEGSKA (reference sequence). Trimming took 3 bases from V and 6 from J; bases not matched to a gene: 4. The CDR3 here is CSASKGAAEAFF. CDR3 DNA sequence: TGCAGTGCTAGTAAGGGGGCTGCTGAAGCTTTCTTT.

This chain joins TRBV28 and TRBJ2-1; the match to TRBD1 covers 8 bases. The J segment lost 9 bases and the V segment lost 6 bases, leaving 16 bases of the junction unmatched. The CDR3 is 16 residues long. Germline assignment: CDR1 MDHEN and CDR2 SYDVKM. CDR3 sequence: CASSPGGGQGGGEQFF. The CDR3 bases are TGTGCCAGCAGCCCGGGTGGAGGACAGGGTGGCGGTGAGCAGTTCTTC. The complete variable domain, with remaining parts taken from reference TRBV28 and TRBJ2-1, reads DVKVTQSSRYLVKRTGEKVFLECVQDMDHENMFWYRQDPGLGLRLIYFSYDVKMKEKGDIPEGYSVSREKKERFSLILESASTNQTSMYLCASSPGGGQGGGEQFFGPGTRLTVL.

J is TRBJ2-3 and V is TRBV4-3; TRBD1 matches 8 bases. After removal of 5 bases from V and 3 bases from J, the junction contained 10 bases not matched to a gene. In germline, CDR1 is LGHNA, CDR2 YSLEER. CDR3 length equals 16 residues. CDR3 sequence: CASSRAGRTGTDTQYF. The CDR3 DNA reads as TGCGCCAGCAGCAGGGCGGGAAGGACAGGGACAGATACGCAGTATTTT.

The genes are TRBV12-3 or TRBV12-4 and TRBJ2-7; perhaps TRBD1 as D (5 bases). V dropped 4 bases and J dropped 5 bases, with 9 bases sitting between them. The CDR3 sequence is 12 residues long. The CDR3 reads CASSWGGHEQYF. The CDR3 DNA reads as TGTGCCAGCAGTTGGGGCGGCCACGAGCAGTACTTC.